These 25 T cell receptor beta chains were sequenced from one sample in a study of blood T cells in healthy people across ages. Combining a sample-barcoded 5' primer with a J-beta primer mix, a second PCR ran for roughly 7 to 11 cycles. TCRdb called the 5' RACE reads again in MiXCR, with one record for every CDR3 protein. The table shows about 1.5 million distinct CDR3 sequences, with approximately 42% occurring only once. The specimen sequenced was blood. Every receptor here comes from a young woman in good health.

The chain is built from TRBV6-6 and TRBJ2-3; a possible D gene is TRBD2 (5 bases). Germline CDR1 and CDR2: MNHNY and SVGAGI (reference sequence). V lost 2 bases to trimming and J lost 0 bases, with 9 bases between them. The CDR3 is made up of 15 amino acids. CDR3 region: CASSYRRTSTDTQYF. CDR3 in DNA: TGTGCCAGCAGTTACCGACGGACTAGCACAGATACGCAGTATTTT.

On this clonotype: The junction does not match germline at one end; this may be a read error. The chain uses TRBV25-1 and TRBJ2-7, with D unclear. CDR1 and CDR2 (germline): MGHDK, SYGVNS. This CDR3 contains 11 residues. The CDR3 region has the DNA TGTGCCAGCAGTGCGGCCTACGAGCGGTACTTC. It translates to CASSAAYERYF.

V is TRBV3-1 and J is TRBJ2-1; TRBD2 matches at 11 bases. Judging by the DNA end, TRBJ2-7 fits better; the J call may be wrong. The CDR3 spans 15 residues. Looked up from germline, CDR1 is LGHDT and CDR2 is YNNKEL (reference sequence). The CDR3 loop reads CASSRGGLAVYEQYF. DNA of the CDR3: TGTGCCAGCAGCCGAGGGGGACTAGCGGTATACGAGCAGTACTTC.

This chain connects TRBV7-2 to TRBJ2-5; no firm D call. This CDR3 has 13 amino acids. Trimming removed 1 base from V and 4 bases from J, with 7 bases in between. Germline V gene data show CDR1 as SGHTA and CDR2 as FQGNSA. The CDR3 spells CASSLEPAETQYF. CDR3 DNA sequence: TGTGCCAGCAGCTTAGAGCCAGCAGAGACCCAGTACTTC.

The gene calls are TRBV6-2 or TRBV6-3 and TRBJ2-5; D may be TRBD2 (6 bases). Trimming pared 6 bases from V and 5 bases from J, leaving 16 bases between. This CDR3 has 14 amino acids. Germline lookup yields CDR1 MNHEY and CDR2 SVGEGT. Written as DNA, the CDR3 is TGTGCCAGCAGCCCATCGGGAGATACTGAGACCCAGTACTTC. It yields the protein CASSPSGDTETQYF.

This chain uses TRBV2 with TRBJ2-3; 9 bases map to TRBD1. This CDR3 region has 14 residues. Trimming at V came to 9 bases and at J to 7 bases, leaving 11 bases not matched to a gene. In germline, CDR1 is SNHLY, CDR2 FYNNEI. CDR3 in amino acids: CASKLGTGPNTQYF. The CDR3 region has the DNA TGTGCCAGTAAGCTAGGGACAGGGCCTAATACGCAGTATTTT.

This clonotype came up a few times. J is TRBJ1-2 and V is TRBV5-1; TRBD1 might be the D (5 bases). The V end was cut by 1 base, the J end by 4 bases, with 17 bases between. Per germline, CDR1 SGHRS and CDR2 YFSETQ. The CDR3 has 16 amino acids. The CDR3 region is CASSLSGGTYSYGYTF. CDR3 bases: TGCGCCAGCAGCTTGTCGGGCGGGACCTATTCCTATGGCTACACCTTC.

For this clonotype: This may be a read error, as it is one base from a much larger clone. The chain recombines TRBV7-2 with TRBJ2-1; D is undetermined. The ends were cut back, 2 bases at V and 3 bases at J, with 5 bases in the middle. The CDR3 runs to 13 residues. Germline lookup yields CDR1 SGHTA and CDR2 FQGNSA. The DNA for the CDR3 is TGTGCCAGCAGCTTAAACTTCTACAATGAGCAGTTCTTC. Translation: CASSLNFYNEQFF.

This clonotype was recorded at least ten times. The CDR3 loop is CASSYSTGRADGYTF. The CDR3 DNA follows: TGTGCCAGCAGTTACTCGACAGGGAGAGCCGATGGCTACACCTTC. This sequence joins TRBV6-5 and TRBJ1-2; 7 bases are shared with TRBD1. This CDR3 has 15 residues. CDR1 is MNHEY and CDR2 is SVGAGI in the germline V gene. Losses at the gene ends were 0 bases for V and 6 bases for J; bases not matched to a gene: 7.

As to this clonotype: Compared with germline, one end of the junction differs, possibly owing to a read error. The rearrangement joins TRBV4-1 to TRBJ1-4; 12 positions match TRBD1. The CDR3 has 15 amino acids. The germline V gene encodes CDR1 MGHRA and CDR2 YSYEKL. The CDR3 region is CASSKTGTGGEKLVF. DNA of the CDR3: TGCGCCAGCAGCAAGACCGGGACAGGGGGCGAAAAACTGGTTTTT.

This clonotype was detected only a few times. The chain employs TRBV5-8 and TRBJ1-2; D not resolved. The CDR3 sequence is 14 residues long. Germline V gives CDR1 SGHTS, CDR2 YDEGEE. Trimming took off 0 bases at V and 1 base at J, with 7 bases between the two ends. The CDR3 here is CASSLVQRNYGYTF. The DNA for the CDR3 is TGTGCCAGCAGCTTGGTCCAGCGTAACTATGGCTACACCTTC.

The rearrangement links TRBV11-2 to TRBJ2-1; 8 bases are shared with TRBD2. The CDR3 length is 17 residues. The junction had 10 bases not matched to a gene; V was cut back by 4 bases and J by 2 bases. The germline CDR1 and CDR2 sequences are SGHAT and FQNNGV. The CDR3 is CASSSGRAGVAYNEQFF. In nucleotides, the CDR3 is TGTGCCAGCAGCTCGGGACGAGCGGGAGTTGCCTACAATGAGCAGTTCTTC.

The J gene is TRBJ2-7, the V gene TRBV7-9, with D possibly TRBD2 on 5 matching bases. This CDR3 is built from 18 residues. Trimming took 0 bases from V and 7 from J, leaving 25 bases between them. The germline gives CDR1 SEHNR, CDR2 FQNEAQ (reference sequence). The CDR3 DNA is TGTGCCAGCAGCTTAGCGGTTTTAACGGTAGATACTAGGAATGAGCAGTACTTC. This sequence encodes CASSLAVLTVDTRNEQYF.

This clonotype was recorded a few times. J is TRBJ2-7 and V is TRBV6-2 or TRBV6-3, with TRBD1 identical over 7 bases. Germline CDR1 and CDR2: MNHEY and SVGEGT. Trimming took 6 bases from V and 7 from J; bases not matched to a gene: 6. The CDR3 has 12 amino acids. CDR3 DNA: TGTGCCAGCAGAGGGACAGCGAGGGAGCAGTACTTC. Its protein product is CASRGTAREQYF.

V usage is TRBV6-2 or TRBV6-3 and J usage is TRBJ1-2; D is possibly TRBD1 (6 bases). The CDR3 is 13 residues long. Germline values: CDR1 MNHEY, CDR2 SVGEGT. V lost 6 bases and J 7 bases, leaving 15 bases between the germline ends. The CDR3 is CASREHRAGGYTF. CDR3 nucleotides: TGTGCCAGCAGGGAACACAGGGCTGGTGGCTACACCTTC.

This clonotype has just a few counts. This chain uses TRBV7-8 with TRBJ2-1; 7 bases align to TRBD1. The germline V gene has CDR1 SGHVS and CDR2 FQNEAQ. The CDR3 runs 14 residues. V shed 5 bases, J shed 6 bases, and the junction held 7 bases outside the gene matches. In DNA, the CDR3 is TGTGCCAGCAGCGTATCCCGGGACAGCAATGAGCAGTTCTTC. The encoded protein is CASSVSRDSNEQFF.

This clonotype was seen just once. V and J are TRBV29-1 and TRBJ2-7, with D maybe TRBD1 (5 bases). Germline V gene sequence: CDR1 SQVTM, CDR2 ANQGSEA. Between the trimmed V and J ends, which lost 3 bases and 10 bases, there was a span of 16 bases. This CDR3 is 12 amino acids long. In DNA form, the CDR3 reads TGCAGCGTTGATCAGGGTGGTGGTGAACAGTACTTC. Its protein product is CSVDQGGGEQYF.

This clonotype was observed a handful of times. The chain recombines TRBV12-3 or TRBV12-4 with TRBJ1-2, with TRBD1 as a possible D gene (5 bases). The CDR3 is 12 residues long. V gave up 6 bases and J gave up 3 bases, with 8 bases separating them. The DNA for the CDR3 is TGTGCCAGCAGCATCAGGGACTATGGCTACACCTTC. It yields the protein CASSIRDYGYTF.

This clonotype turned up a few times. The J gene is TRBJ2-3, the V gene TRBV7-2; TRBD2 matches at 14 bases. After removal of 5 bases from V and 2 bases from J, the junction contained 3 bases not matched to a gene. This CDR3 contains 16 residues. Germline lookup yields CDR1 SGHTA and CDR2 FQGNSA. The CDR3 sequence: CASSTGLAGVTDTQYF. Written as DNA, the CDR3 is TGTGCCAGCAGCACGGGACTAGCGGGAGTCACAGATACGCAGTATTTT. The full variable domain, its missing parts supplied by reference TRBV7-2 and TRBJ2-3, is GAGVSQSPSNKVTEKGKDVELRCDPISGHTALYWYRQSLGQGLEFLIYFQGNSAPDKSGLPSDRFSAERTGGSVSTLTIQRTQQEDSAVYLCASSTGLAGVTDTQYFGPGTRLTVL.

The CDR3 is CSVTSNYNEQFF. CDR3 DNA sequence: TGCAGCGTTACCTCTAATTACAATGAGCAGTTCTTC. V usage is TRBV29-1 and J usage is TRBJ2-1; D unclear. Germline-derived CDR1 and CDR2 are SQVTM and ANQGSEA. With 5 bases removed from V and 4 bases from J, the gap between germline ends came to 9 bases. The CDR3 is 12 amino acids.

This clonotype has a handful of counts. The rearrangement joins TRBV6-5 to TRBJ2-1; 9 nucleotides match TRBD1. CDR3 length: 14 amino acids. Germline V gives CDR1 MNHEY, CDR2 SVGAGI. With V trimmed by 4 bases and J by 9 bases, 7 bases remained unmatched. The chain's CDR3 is CASSSDRGAAEQFF. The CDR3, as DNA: TGTGCCAGCAGTTCAGACAGGGGGGCCGCTGAGCAGTTCTTC.

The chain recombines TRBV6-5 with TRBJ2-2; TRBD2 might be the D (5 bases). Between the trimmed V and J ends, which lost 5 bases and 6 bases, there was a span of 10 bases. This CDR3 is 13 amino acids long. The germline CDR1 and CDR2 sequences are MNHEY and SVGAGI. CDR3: CASSDGVPGELFF. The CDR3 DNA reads TGTGCCAGCAGTGACGGGGTTCCCGGGGAGCTGTTTTTT.

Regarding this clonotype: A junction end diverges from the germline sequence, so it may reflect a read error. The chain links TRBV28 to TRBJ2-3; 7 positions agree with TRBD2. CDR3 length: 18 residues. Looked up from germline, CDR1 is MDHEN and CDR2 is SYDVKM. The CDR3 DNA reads TGTGCCCGCAGTCCCCGGGGGGATTTCGTGACTAGCACAGATACGCAGTATTTT. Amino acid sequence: CARSPRGDFVTSTDTQYF.

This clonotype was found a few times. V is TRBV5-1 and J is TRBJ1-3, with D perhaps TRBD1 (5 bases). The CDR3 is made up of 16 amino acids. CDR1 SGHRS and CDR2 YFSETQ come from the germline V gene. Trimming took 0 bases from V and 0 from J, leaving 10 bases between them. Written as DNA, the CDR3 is TGCGCCAGCAGCTTGGTGGGACGGATCTCTGGAAACACCATATATTTT. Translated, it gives CASSLVGRISGNTIYF.

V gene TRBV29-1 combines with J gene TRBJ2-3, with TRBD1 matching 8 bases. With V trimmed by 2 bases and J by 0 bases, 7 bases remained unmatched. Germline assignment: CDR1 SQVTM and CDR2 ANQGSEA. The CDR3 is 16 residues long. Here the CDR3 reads CSVEYGTGSSTDTQYF. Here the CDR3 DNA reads TGCAGCGTTGAATATGGGACAGGTTCTAGCACAGATACGCAGTATTTT.